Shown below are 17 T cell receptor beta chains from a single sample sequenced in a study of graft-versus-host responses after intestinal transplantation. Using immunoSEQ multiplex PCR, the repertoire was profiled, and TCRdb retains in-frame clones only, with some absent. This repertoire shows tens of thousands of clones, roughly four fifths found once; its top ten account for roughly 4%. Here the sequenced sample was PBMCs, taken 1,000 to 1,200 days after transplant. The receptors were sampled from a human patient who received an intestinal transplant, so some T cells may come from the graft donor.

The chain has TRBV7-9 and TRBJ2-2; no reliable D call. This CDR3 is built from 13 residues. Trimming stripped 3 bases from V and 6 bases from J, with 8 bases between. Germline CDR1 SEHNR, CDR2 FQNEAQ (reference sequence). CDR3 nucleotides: TGTGCCAGCAGCTTTCAACTCTCCGGGGAGCTGTTTTTT. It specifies CASSFQLSGELFF.

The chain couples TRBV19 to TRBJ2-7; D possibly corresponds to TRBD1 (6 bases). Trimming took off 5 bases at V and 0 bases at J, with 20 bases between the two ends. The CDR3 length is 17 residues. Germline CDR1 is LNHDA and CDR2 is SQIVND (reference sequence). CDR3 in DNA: TGTGCCAGTAGTGAGGGTCCCCGTGGGACATCCTCCTACGAGCAGTACTTC. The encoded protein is CASSEGPRGTSSYEQYF.

The CDR3 here is CASSASGGVDTQYF. The DNA for the CDR3 is TGTGCCAGCAGCGCCAGCGGAGGGGTAGATACGCAGTATTTT. The chain carries TRBV9 and TRBJ2-3; TRBD2 might be the D (6 bases). CDR3 length: 14 residues. CDR1 and CDR2 from the germline V gene are SGDLS and YYNGEE. The germline V and J ends were trimmed by 3 bases and 5 bases, with 13 bases remaining between them.

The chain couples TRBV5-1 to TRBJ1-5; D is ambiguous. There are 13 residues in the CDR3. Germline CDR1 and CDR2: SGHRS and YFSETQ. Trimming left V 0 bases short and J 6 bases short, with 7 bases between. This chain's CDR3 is CASSLAVGQPQHF. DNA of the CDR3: TGCGCCAGCAGCTTGGCAGTCGGTCAGCCCCAGCATTTT.

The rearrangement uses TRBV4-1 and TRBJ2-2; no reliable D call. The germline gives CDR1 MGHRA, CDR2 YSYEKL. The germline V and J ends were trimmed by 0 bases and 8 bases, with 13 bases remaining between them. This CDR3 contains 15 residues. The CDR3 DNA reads TGCGCCAGCAGCCAAGATCGAACGGCACCGGGGGAGCTGTTTTTT. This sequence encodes CASSQDRTAPGELFF.

This CDR3 reads CSVRDINYGYTF. The CDR3 DNA reads TGCAGCGTTCGGGACATCAACTATGGCTACACCTTC. V is TRBV29-1 and J is TRBJ1-2; weak D call: TRBD1 (6 bases). This CDR3 comprises 12 residues. The germline V and J ends were trimmed by 5 bases and 2 bases, with 9 bases remaining between them. CDR1 is SQVTM and CDR2 is ANQGSEA in the germline V gene.

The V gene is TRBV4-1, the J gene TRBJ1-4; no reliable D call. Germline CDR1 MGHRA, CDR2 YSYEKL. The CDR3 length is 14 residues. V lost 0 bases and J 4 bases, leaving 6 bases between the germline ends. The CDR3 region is CASSQDGINEKLFF. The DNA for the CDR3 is TGCGCCAGCAGCCAAGATGGGATTAATGAAAAACTGTTTTTT.

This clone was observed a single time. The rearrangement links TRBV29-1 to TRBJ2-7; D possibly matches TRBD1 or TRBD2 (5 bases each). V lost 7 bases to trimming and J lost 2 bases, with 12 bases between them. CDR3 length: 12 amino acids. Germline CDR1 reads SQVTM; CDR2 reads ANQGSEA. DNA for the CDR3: TGCAGCGCCGGGACCCGCACCTACGAGCAGTACTTC. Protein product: CSAGTRTYEQYF.

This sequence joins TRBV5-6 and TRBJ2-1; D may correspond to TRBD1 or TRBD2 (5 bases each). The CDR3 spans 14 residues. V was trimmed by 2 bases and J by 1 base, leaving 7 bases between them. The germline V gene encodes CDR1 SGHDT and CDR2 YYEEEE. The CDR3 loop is CASSLGESYNEQFF. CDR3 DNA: TGTGCCAGCAGCTTAGGGGAGTCCTACAATGAGCAGTTCTTC.

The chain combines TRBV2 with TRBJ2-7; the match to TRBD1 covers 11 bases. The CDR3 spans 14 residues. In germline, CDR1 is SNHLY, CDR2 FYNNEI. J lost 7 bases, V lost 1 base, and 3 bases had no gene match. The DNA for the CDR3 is TGTGCCAGCAGTGAAGAGGGGACAGGGGGTGAGCAGTACTTC. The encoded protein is CASSEEGTGGEQYF.

CDR3 coding DNA: TGTGCCTGGAGTGTACGCGCGATTACAAACACTGAAGCTTTCTTT. The encoded protein is CAWSVRAITNTEAFF. The rearrangement uses TRBV30 and TRBJ1-1, with no clear D. Germline CDR1 GTSNPN, CDR2 SVGIG (reference sequence). CDR3 length equals 15 residues. V was shortened by 0 bases and J by 2 bases, with 13 bases between the two germline ends.

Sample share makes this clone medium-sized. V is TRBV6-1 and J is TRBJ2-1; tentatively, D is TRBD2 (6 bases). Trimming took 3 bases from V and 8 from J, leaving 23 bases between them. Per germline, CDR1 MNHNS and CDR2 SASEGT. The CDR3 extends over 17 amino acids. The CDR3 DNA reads TGTGCCAGCAGTGAGGAGGCCGCCGGGACTCGGGGTCATGAGCAGTTCTTC. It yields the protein CASSEEAAGTRGHEQFF.

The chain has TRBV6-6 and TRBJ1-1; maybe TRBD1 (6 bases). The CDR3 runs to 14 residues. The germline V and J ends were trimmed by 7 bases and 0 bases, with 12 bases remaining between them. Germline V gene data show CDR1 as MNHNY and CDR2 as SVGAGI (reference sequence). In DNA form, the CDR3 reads TGTGCCAGCAATACGGGGGGCATGAACACTGAAGCTTTCTTT. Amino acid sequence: CASNTGGMNTEAFF.

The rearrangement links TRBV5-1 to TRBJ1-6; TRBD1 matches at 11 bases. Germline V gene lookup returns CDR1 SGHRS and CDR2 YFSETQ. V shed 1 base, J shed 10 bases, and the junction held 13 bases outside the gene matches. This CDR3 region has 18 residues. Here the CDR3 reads CASSLTDRGRNGVSPLHF. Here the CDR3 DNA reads TGCGCCAGCAGCTTGACGGACAGGGGGCGTAACGGGGTCTCACCCCTCCACTTT.

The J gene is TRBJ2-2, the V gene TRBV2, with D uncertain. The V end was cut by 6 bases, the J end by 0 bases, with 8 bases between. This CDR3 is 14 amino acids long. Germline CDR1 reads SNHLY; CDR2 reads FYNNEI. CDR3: CASRDGTNTGELFF. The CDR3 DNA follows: TGTGCCAGCAGGGACGGCACGAACACCGGGGAGCTGTTTTTT.

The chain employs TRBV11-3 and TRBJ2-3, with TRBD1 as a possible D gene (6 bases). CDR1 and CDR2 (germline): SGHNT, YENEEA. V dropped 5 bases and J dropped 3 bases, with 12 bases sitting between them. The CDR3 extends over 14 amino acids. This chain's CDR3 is CASSLGQMTDTQYF. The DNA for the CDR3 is TGTGCCAGCAGCCTTGGACAGATGACAGATACGCAGTATTTT. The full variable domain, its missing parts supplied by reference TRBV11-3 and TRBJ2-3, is EAGVVQSPRYKIIEKKQPVAFWCNPISGHNTLYWYLQNLGQGPELLIRYENEEAVDDSQLPKDRFSAERLKGVDSTLKIQPAELGDSAVYLCASSLGQMTDTQYFGPGTRLTVL.

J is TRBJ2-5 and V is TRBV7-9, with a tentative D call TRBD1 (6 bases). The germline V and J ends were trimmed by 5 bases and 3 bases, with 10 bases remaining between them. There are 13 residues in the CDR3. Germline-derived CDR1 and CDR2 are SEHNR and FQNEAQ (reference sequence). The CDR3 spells CASSVQGKETQYF. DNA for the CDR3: TGTGCCAGCAGCGTACAGGGTAAAGAGACCCAGTACTTC. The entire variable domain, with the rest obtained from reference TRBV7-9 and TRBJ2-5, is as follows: DTGVSQNPRHKITKRGQNVTFRCDPISEHNRLYWYRQTLGQGPEFLTYFQNEAQLEKSRLLSDRFSAERPKGSFSTLEIQRTEQGDSAMYLCASSVQGKETQYFGPGTRLLVL.